This TCR beta chain was identified in a study of blood T cell repertoires in COVID-19. CDR1 and CDR2 from the germline V gene are MGHRA and YSYEKL. The CDR3 spans 15 residues. Trimming cost V 4 bases and J 0 bases; bases outside gene matches: 4. Produced via immunoSEQ multiplex PCR; TCRdb's table is partial and in-frame only. The data show about 160,000 clones, approximately 92% seen once. The chain couples TRBV4-1 to TRBJ2-7, with 9 bases identical to TRBD2. The TCR sequence derives from a man aged 25-40 years with COVID-19, enrolled during active disease. Material: peripheral blood. In nucleotides, the CDR3 is TGCGCCAGCAGCCGCGGGAGGGGAAGCTCCTACGAGCAGTACTTC. This sequence encodes CASSRGRGSSYEQYF.